The 29 T cell receptor beta chains presented below share a single source sample, sequenced in a study of T-cell memory formation after mild COVID-19. TCRdb itself ran the 5' RACE reads through MiXCR, one entry per CDR3 protein. The table has fewer than 75,000 distinct CDR3 sequences, over 9% seen once. Material: PBMCs or a T cell subset sorted from them (not recorded which). The receptor set was obtained from a young man who had mild COVID-19 (a few samples of this study predate the infection). Cell type and time point are not known.

The V and J genes are TRBV13 and TRBJ1-2; TRBD1 matches at 9 bases. This CDR3 spans 14 amino acids. CDR1 and CDR2 from the germline V gene are PRHDT and FYEKMQ (reference sequence). V lost 5 bases, J lost 7 bases, and 8 bases stayed unmatched. CDR3 in amino acids: CASSNPGQGRGYTF. CDR3 DNA sequence: TGTGCCAGCAGCAATCCGGGACAGGGTCGTGGCTACACCTTC.

This clonotype has just a few counts. The chain couples TRBV2 to TRBJ1-2; 7 positions agree with TRBD1. J lost 3 bases, V lost 5 bases, and 3 bases had no gene match. The CDR3 is 13 amino acids. Germline assignment: CDR1 SNHLY and CDR2 FYNNEI. The CDR3 coding sequence is TGTGCCAGCAGTCCTGACAGGGACTATGGCTACACCTTC. It translates to CASSPDRDYGYTF.

The V and J genes are TRBV10-3 and TRBJ2-1, with 8 bases aligning to TRBD1. The trim removed 2 bases at V and 15 bases at J, leaving 6 bases unmatched. From germline, CDR1 is ENHRY and CDR2 SYGVKD. The CDR3 is made up of 12 amino acids. CDR3 loop: CAISEAGTGLFF. CDR3 nucleotide sequence: TGTGCCATCAGTGAGGCCGGGACAGGTCTGTTCTTC.

In this sample, this clonotype turned up a few times. The V and J genes are TRBV6-2 or TRBV6-3 and TRBJ2-3; D perhaps matches TRBD1 (6 bases). CDR1 is MNHEY, CDR2 SVGEGT, per germline. Trimming removed 2 bases at V and 5 bases at J, with 14 bases between. The CDR3 length is 15 residues. The CDR3, as DNA: TGTGCCAGCAGTTACGCAGACAGGTTCGGAGATACGCAGTATTTT. The encoded protein is CASSYADRFGDTQYF.

This rearrangement joins TRBV5-1 to TRBJ1-5, with a tentative D call TRBD1 (5 bases). Trimming cost V 4 bases and J 6 bases, with 17 bases left between them. Per the germline V gene, CDR1 is SGHRS and CDR2 is YFSETQ. The CDR3 consists of 15 residues. DNA for the CDR3: TGCGCCAGCAGCCCTGGACATGGGGCAGGTCAGCCCCAGCATTTT. Translation gives CASSPGHGAGQPQHF.

The V and J genes are TRBV20-1 and TRBJ1-2; 7 bases agree with TRBD1. CDR1 DFQATT and CDR2 SNEGSKA come from the germline V gene (reference sequence). This CDR3 comprises 13 residues. V was clipped by 1 base and J by 3 bases; unmatched bases: 2. CDR3 sequence (DNA): TGCAGTGCTAGAGGTGACAGGGACTATGGCTACACCTTC. Translation: CSARGDRDYGYTF.

The chain uses TRBV20-1 and TRBJ1-1; TRBD1 is a possible D gene (5 bases). Trimming stripped 6 bases from V and 3 bases from J, with 23 bases between. CDR3 length: 16 amino acids. In germline, CDR1 is DFQATT, CDR2 SNEGSKA (reference sequence). For the CDR3, the DNA is TGCAGTGCCAGTCGTCCCAGCGGGGGTATGTACACTGAAGCTTTCTTT. It yields the protein CSASRPSGGMYTEAFF.

Regarding this clonotype: A read error may produce the germline difference seen at one junction end. The chain is built from TRBV7-8 and TRBJ2-5; D is possibly TRBD2 (5 bases). Germline V CDR1 and CDR2: SGHVS, FQNEAQ. This CDR3 spans 13 amino acids. The CDR3 bases are TGTGCCGGCAGCTTGGACTTGACGGAGACCCAGTACTTC. This sequence encodes CAGSLDLTETQYF.

This clonotype was seen a few times. CDR3 DNA: TGCAGTGCTAGAGATCCCTACAGGGGCACTGAAGCTTTCTTT. Its protein product is CSARDPYRGTEAFF. This sequence joins TRBV20-1 and TRBJ1-1, with TRBD1 matching over 7 bases. CDR1 and CDR2 (germline): DFQATT, SNEGSKA (reference sequence). The CDR3 is 14 amino acids. V trimming: 0 bases; J trimming: 4 bases; junction bases outside the gene matches: 5.

The V call is TRBV5-6, the J call TRBJ1-5; TRBD1 agrees at 10 bases. The CDR3 spans 17 residues. CDR1 and CDR2 from the germline V gene are SGHDT and YYEEEE. V lost 3 bases to trimming and J lost 6 bases; unmatched junction nucleotides: 12. The CDR3: CASSSYRYGTGAQPQHF. The CDR3 nucleotides are TGTGCCAGCAGCTCCTACCGATATGGGACAGGGGCTCAGCCCCAGCATTTT.

This clonotype has more than one count but fewer than ten. V usage is TRBV2 and J usage is TRBJ2-7; 8 bases match TRBD1. The CDR3 covers 14 residues. J was trimmed by 4 bases and V by 10 bases; bases with no gene match: 12. Germline V gives CDR1 SNHLY, CDR2 FYNNEI. DNA of the CDR3: TGTGCCACCCCGAGACAGGGGCGTTCTTACGAGCAGTACGTC. It translates to CATPRQGRSYEQYV.

This clonotype was observed a few times. The gene calls are TRBV7-8 and TRBJ1-3, with D hard to call. The V and J ends lost 1 base and 4 bases respectively, with 17 bases between them. The CDR3 length is 17 residues. CDR1 is SGHVS, CDR2 FQNEAQ, per germline. This CDR3 reads CASSLGNYRVKGNTIYF. CDR3 in DNA: TGTGCCAGCAGCTTAGGCAACTACCGGGTTAAAGGAAACACCATATATTTT.

This clonotype was picked up many times. This chain uses TRBV7-2 with TRBJ2-1, with D possibly called TRBD1 or TRBD2 (5 bases each). With 0 bases removed from V and 2 bases from J, the gap between germline ends came to 5 bases. Germline values: CDR1 SGHTA, CDR2 FQGNSA. The CDR3 is 14 residues long. This CDR3 reads CASSLAGAYNEQFF. CDR3 nucleotides: TGTGCCAGCAGCTTAGCGGGGGCCTACAATGAGCAGTTCTTC.

Ten or more counts support this clonotype. The rearrangement links TRBV10-2 to TRBJ2-7, with a possible D match to TRBD2 (6 bases). The CDR3 is 14 residues long. Germline V CDR1 and CDR2: WSHSY, SAAADI. Trimming shortened V by 4 bases and J by 6 bases, and 16 bases separated the two germline ends. The chain's CDR3 is CASSVEAGSFEQYV. For the CDR3, the DNA is TGCGCCAGCAGTGTTGAGGCGGGGAGTTTCGAGCAGTACGTC.

V and J are TRBV5-1 and TRBJ1-1; no definite D call. The CDR3 is made up of 16 amino acids. V lost 0 bases and J lost 11, with 23 bases in between. Germline V gene data show CDR1 as SGHRS and CDR2 as YFSETQ. As DNA, the CDR3 is TGCGCCAGCAGCTTGGGGGCGATCGGAGGCTCCGTGAATGCTTTCTTT. Translation: CASSLGAIGGSVNAFF.

This clonotype was seen ten or more times. The V gene is TRBV7-2, the J gene TRBJ2-3, with D uncertain. The CDR3 runs to 14 residues. Germline V gene lookup returns CDR1 SGHTA and CDR2 FQGNSA. V shed 8 bases and J shed 1 base, with 13 bases lying between them. CDR3 sequence reads: CASRPAFGTDTQYF. CDR3 sequence (DNA): TGTGCCAGCCGCCCGGCATTCGGCACAGATACGCAGTATTTT.

This clonotype was seen at least ten times. The chain joins TRBV5-6 to TRBJ2-2; 10 positions match TRBD2. This CDR3 is built from 15 residues. J was trimmed by 3 bases and V by 5 bases; bases with no gene match: 4. CDR1 and CDR2 from the germline V gene are SGHDT and YYEEEE. The DNA for the CDR3 is TGTGCCAGCAGTAGAGGACTAGCGGACACCGGGGAGCTGTTTTTT. Amino acids: CASSRGLADTGELFF.

The rearrangement links TRBV3-1 to TRBJ2-1; 14 positions agree with TRBD2. The CDR3 is made up of 14 amino acids. CDR1 LGHDT and CDR2 YNNKEL come from the germline V gene (reference sequence). J gave up 12 bases and V 3 bases, and 4 bases lay outside the gene matches. The chain's CDR3 is CASSQTSGGAMQFF. CDR3 DNA: TGTGCCAGCAGCCAGACTAGCGGGGGGGCTATGCAGTTCTTC.

This clonotype was picked up a small number of times. The gene calls are TRBV9 and TRBJ2-1; no clear D gene. The CDR3 has 13 residues. Per germline, CDR1 SGDLS and CDR2 YYNGEE. V was clipped by 4 bases and J by 5 bases, with 10 bases between them. The CDR3, as DNA: TGTGCCAGCAGCCAAGGGCCTAACAATGAGCAGTTCTTC. Translation gives CASSQGPNNEQFF.

This clonotype was recorded only once. This chain joins TRBV12-5 and TRBJ1-1; D unclear. V gave up 1 base and J gave up 4 bases, with 4 bases separating them. The germline V gene encodes CDR1 LGHNT and CDR2 FRNRAP. The CDR3 is 12 residues long. CDR3: CASGLEFTEAFF. In DNA, the CDR3 is TGTGCTAGTGGTTTGGAGTTCACTGAAGCTTTCTTT.

J is TRBJ1-2 and V is TRBV6-5, with 9 positions matching TRBD1. The V and J ends lost 2 bases and 11 bases, in that order; junction bases with no gene match: 3. The CDR3 totals 12 residues. Germline-derived CDR1 and CDR2 are MNHEY and SVGAGI. The CDR3 protein is CASSYEDRGYTF. CDR3 nucleotide sequence: TGTGCCAGCAGTTACGAGGACAGGGGATACACCTTC.

This clonotype has only a few counts. The chain carries TRBV14 and TRBJ1-1, with D possibly being TRBD1 (6 bases). The germline gives CDR1 SGHDN, CDR2 FVKESK. Trimming cost V 4 bases and J 0 bases, with 15 bases left between them. The CDR3 has 16 residues. The CDR3 sequence is CASSPLVQGMNTEAFF. The CDR3 region has the DNA TGTGCCAGCAGCCCCCTGGTACAGGGTATGAACACTGAAGCTTTCTTT.

This clonotype has just a few counts. The genes are TRBV20-1 and TRBJ1-2, with D hard to call. The V gene lost 3 bases and the J gene lost 2 bases, with 13 bases spanning the gap. In germline, CDR1 is DFQATT, CDR2 SNEGSKA (reference sequence). This CDR3 spans 14 amino acids. The CDR3 DNA is TGCAGTGCTAGGGAGGGTGTCCTCAACTATGGCTACACCTTC. The encoded protein is CSAREGVLNYGYTF.

The sample holds a few counts of this clonotype. The chain links TRBV9 to TRBJ2-1; no reliable D call. CDR1 is SGDLS, CDR2 YYNGEE, per germline. V was pared by 0 bases and J by 4 bases, with 8 bases between. There are 14 residues in the CDR3. DNA of the CDR3: TGTGCCAGCAGCGTAGATCCGGTTTACAATGAGCAGTTCTTC. This sequence encodes CASSVDPVYNEQFF.

The chain employs TRBV6-5 and TRBJ2-2; 10 nucleotides line up with TRBD1. The CDR3 contains 15 residues. Germline CDR1 and CDR2: MNHEY and SVGAGI. V shed 6 bases, J shed 5 bases, and the junction held 6 bases outside the gene matches. The CDR3 bases are TGTGCCAGCAGCTGGACAGGGGGGGATACCGGGGAGCTGTTTTTT. It is translated as CASSWTGGDTGELFF.

This clonotype was counted ten times or more. The genes are TRBV6-5 and TRBJ2-3, with TRBD1 matching over 9 bases. Germline CDR1 MNHEY, CDR2 SVGAGI. J was trimmed by 1 base and V by 5 bases; bases with no gene match: 4. CDR3 length: 15 residues. The CDR3 loop is CASSIRTGGTDTQYF. CDR3 DNA: TGTGCCAGCAGTATCCGGACAGGGGGCACAGATACGCAGTATTTT.

This clonotype appeared many times. The CDR3 is CASSDVGQETQYF. CDR3 nucleotide sequence: TGTGCCAGCAGTGACGTGGGCCAAGAGACCCAGTACTTC. The genes are TRBV2 and TRBJ2-5; the D is unclear. Germline loops: CDR1 SNHLY, CDR2 FYNNEI. Trimming stripped 3 bases from V and 1 base from J, with 6 bases between. CDR3 length: 13 residues.

This clonotype showed up just a few times. V gene TRBV2 combines with J gene TRBJ1-2; D may be TRBD1 (5 bases). This CDR3 has 12 amino acids. V was cut by 6 bases and J by 7 bases, with 12 bases left in between. Germline CDR1 SNHLY, CDR2 FYNNEI. In DNA form, the CDR3 reads TGTGCCAGCAGGGGACGAGCTGTTGGCTACACCTTC. Protein sequence: CASRGRAVGYTF.

This clonotype was seen a few times. The V and J genes are TRBV6-6 and TRBJ1-2; 7 nucleotides match TRBD1. With V trimmed by 7 bases and J by 3 bases, 5 bases remained unmatched. Germline V lookup: CDR1 MNHNY, CDR2 SVGAGI (reference sequence). This CDR3 is built from 13 residues. The CDR3 coding sequence is TGTGCCAGCAATTCAGGGGGTTACTATGGCTACACCTTC. Translation: CASNSGGYYGYTF.